Listed below are T cell receptor beta chains from one sample, sequenced in a study of CD8 T cells in Susac syndrome. Using its own MiXCR run on the immunoSEQ multiplex PCR reads, TCRdb lists one record per CDR3 protein. In the table there are fewer than 90,000 distinct CDR3 sequences, around 94% of which are singletons. Sequencing was done on a sample of CD8+ T cells from PBMCs. Receptors originate from a human donor with Susac syndrome. Both conserved end residues are part of each CDR3. The order of the fields is V gene, clone size, D gene, J gene, CDR3 DNA, CDR3 protein. D genes are given only for firm matches. Size tells how often a clone was seen (once, few, many) or the class of an expanded clone, and some rows leave it out.

V gene: TRBV4-3
clone size: NA
D gene: NA
J gene: TRBJ2-6
CDR3 DNA: TGCGCCAGCAGCCAAGGGAACTCTGGGGCCAACGTCCTGACTTTC
CDR3 protein: CASSQGNSGANVLTF

V gene: TRBV7-2
clone size: NA
D gene: TRBD2
J gene: TRBJ2-1
CDR3 DNA: TGTGCCAGCAGCCCCCACGAACTAGCGGAGGACAATGAGCAGTTCTTC
CDR3 protein: CASSPHELAEDNEQFF

V gene: TRBV12-3/TRBV12-4
clone size: NA
D gene: NA
J gene: TRBJ2-5
CDR3 DNA: TGTGCCAGCAGTTACACTTGGGGGGAAGAGACCCAGTACTTC
CDR3 protein: CASSYTWGEETQYF

V gene: TRBV20-1
clone size: NA
D gene: TRBD2
J gene: TRBJ2-7
CDR3 DNA: TGCAGTGCTAGAAACCTGCTAGCGGGCGGCCCCTACGAGCAGTACTTC
CDR3 protein: CSARNLLAGGPYEQYF

V gene: TRBV27
clone size: NA
D gene: TRBD1
J gene: TRBJ2-2
CDR3 DNA: TGTGCCAGCCGCCCTGTAGGACAGGGGCTGTTTTTT
CDR3 protein: CASRPVGQGLFF

V gene: TRBV24-1
clone size: NA
D gene: NA
J gene: TRBJ1-2
CDR3 DNA: TGTGCCACCAGACGCGAGGAGGGTACCTATGGCTACACCTTC
CDR3 protein: CATRREEGTYGYTF

V gene: TRBV6-5
clone size: NA
D gene: NA
J gene: TRBJ2-2
CDR3 DNA: TGTGCCAGCAGTTACGTCGGACAGTCCGGGGAGCTGTTTTTT
CDR3 protein: CASSYVGQSGELFF

V gene: TRBV28
clone size: NA
D gene: NA
J gene: TRBJ1-5
CDR3 DNA: TGTGCCATCGTCGGGAGCAATCAGCCCCAGCATTTT
CDR3 protein: CAIVGSNQPQHF

V gene: TRBV18
clone size: NA
D gene: NA
J gene: TRBJ2-7
CDR3 DNA: TGTGCCAGCTTTTCAGGGCTCCACGAGCAGTACTTC
CDR3 protein: CASFSGLHEQYF

V gene: TRBV25-1
clone size: NA
D gene: NA
J gene: TRBJ1-1
CDR3 DNA: TGTGCCAGCAGTCCCCCCGGCGTTAGCCCTGAAGCTTTCTTT
CDR3 protein: CASSPPGVSPEAFF

V gene: TRBV12-3/TRBV12-4
clone size: NA
D gene: NA
J gene: TRBJ2-2
CDR3 DNA: TGTGCCACCCGCCGACTAGTCTCGGCGAACACCGGGGAGCTGTTTTTT
CDR3 protein: CATRRLVSANTGELFF

V gene: TRBV5-6
clone size: NA
D gene: NA
J gene: TRBJ2-1
CDR3 DNA: TGTGCCAGCAGCTTGCGGACGCTTGAGCAGTTCTTC
CDR3 protein: CASSLRTLEQFF

V gene: TRBV7-6
clone size: NA
D gene: NA
J gene: TRBJ2-7
CDR3 DNA: TGTGCCAGCAGCTTAGATGAAGCGGGCTCCTACGAGCAGTACTTC
CDR3 protein: CASSLDEAGSYEQYF

V gene: TRBV27
clone size: NA
D gene: NA
J gene: TRBJ1-5
CDR3 DNA: TGTGCCAGCAGCCCGGCAGGGGTCCTCAATCAGCCCCAGCATTTT
CDR3 protein: CASSPAGVLNQPQHF

V gene: TRBV7-9
clone size: NA
D gene: NA
J gene: TRBJ2-7
CDR3 DNA: TGTGCCAGCAGCTTAAGAACCAACGAGCAGTACTTC
CDR3 protein: CASSLRTNEQYF

V gene: TRBV5-1
clone size: once
D gene: TRBD1
J gene: TRBJ2-7
CDR3 DNA: TGCGCCAGCAGCTGGGGGACAGGGTATTCGTCCTACGAGCAGTACTTC
CDR3 protein: CASSWGTGYSSYEQYF

V gene: TRBV5-6
clone size: once
D gene: NA
J gene: TRBJ1-5
CDR3 DNA: TGTGCCAGCAGCTTGGGCAGGGCTGGCAATCAGCCCCAGCATTTT
CDR3 protein: CASSLGRAGNQPQHF

V gene: TRBV4-2
clone size: NA
D gene: TRBD1
J gene: TRBJ1-2
CDR3 DNA: TGTGCCAGCAGCACGACAGGGCTCTATGGCTACACCTTC
CDR3 protein: CASSTTGLYGYTF

V gene: TRBV12-5
clone size: NA
D gene: NA
J gene: TRBJ2-6
CDR3 DNA: TGTGCTAGTGGTTTGGTTGGTGTTGAATCCCAACGAAGACTCTCTGGGGCCAACGTCCTGACTTTC
CDR3 protein: CASGLVGVESQRRLSGANVLTF

V gene: TRBV20-1
clone size: NA
D gene: TRBD1
J gene: TRBJ2-7
CDR3 DNA: TGCAGTGCTGTGCACAGGGGGGATTACTACGAGCAGTACTTC
CDR3 protein: CSAVHRGDYYEQYF

V gene: TRBV12-3/TRBV12-4
clone size: NA
D gene: NA
J gene: TRBJ1-5
CDR3 DNA: TGTGCCAGCAGCCCTTTCGGGGATCAGCCCCAGCATTTT
CDR3 protein: CASSPFGDQPQHF

V gene: TRBV3-1
clone size: NA
D gene: NA
J gene: TRBJ2-7
CDR3 DNA: TGTGCCAGCAGCTTGACCTTCGTTACAGCTTCCTACGAGCAGTACTTC
CDR3 protein: CASSLTFVTASYEQYF

V gene: TRBV20-1
clone size: NA
D gene: NA
J gene: TRBJ2-3
CDR3 DNA: TGCAGTGCTAGTGACCGTCCTATTACTAGCACAGATACGCAGTATTTT
CDR3 protein: CSASDRPITSTDTQYF

V gene: TRBV27
clone size: once
D gene: NA
J gene: TRBJ2-3
CDR3 DNA: TGTGCCAGCAGTCTCCAACTAGCCGGCACAGATACGCAGTATTTT
CDR3 protein: CASSLQLAGTDTQYF

V gene: TRBV3-1
clone size: NA
D gene: NA
J gene: TRBJ2-5
CDR3 DNA: TGTGCCAGCAGCCAAGAAGTACGGCCAGAGACCCAGTACTTC
CDR3 protein: CASSQEVRPETQYF

V gene: TRBV27
clone size: once
D gene: NA
J gene: TRBJ1-2
CDR3 DNA: TGTGCCAGCAGCCCCCCAGGGGTCAACTATGGCTACACCTTC
CDR3 protein: CASSPPGVNYGYTF

V gene: TRBV18
clone size: NA
D gene: NA
J gene: TRBJ2-7
CDR3 DNA: TGTGCCAGCTCACCAGGGGTAGGTTACGAGCAGTACTTC
CDR3 protein: CASSPGVGYEQYF

V gene: TRBV2
clone size: NA
D gene: NA
J gene: TRBJ1-5
CDR3 DNA: TGTGCCAGCAAGGGGGGTCTACAGAGCAATCAGCCCCAGCATTTT
CDR3 protein: CASKGGLQSNQPQHF

V gene: TRBV5-4
clone size: NA
D gene: TRBD1
J gene: TRBJ2-5
CDR3 DNA: TGTGCCAGCAGCTTACGGACAGGCCAAGAGACCCAGTACTTC
CDR3 protein: CASSLRTGQETQYF

V gene: TRBV11-2
clone size: few
D gene: NA
J gene: TRBJ1-1
CDR3 DNA: TGTGCCAGCAGCTCGGCCCAGAATTCTGAAGCTTTCTTT
CDR3 protein: CASSSAQNSEAFF

V gene: TRBV30
clone size: NA
D gene: NA
J gene: TRBJ2-5
CDR3 DNA: TGTGCCTGGAGCGACGGAGGGGGATTCCAAGAGACCCAGTACTTC
CDR3 protein: CAWSDGGGFQETQYF

V gene: TRBV20-1
clone size: NA
D gene: NA
J gene: TRBJ2-1
CDR3 DNA: TGCAGTGCTCGTTATTACAATGAGCAGTTCTTC
CDR3 protein: CSARYYNEQFF

V gene: TRBV3-1
clone size: NA
D gene: NA
J gene: TRBJ2-7
CDR3 DNA: TGTGCCAGCAGCCAGGCTAGGCGCGAGCAGTACTTC
CDR3 protein: CASSQARREQYF

V gene: TRBV4-3
clone size: NA
D gene: NA
J gene: TRBJ1-1
CDR3 DNA: TGCGCCAGCAGCCAAGATGGAGGTAAATCTGAAGCTTTCTTT
CDR3 protein: CASSQDGGKSEAFF

V gene: TRBV20-1
clone size: NA
D gene: TRBD2
J gene: TRBJ2-1
CDR3 DNA: TGCAGTGCTAGAGAGGGGTCTAGCGGGAGCCACCATGAGCAGTTCTTC
CDR3 protein: CSAREGSSGSHHEQFF

V gene: TRBV4-2
clone size: NA
D gene: TRBD1
J gene: TRBJ1-4
CDR3 DNA: TGTGCCAGCAGCCAAGATTTTAGGACAGGGTCTTATGAAAAACTGTTTTTT
CDR3 protein: CASSQDFRTGSYEKLFF

V gene: TRBV12-3/TRBV12-4
clone size: NA
D gene: NA
J gene: TRBJ2-2
CDR3 DNA: TGTGCCAGCAGTCCATGGAAATCCGGGGAGCTGTTTTTT
CDR3 protein: CASSPWKSGELFF

V gene: TRBV7-8
clone size: NA
D gene: TRBD2
J gene: TRBJ2-1
CDR3 DNA: TGTGCCAGCAGCCCCTCGGGGCCACCGAGGGGACTAGTTGAGCAGTTCTTC
CDR3 protein: CASSPSGPPRGLVEQFF

V gene: TRBV10-2
clone size: NA
D gene: NA
J gene: TRBJ2-1
CDR3 DNA: TGCGCCTGCTCGGGAAGAAGTAGCTACAATGAGCAGTTCTTC
CDR3 protein: CACSGRSSYNEQFF

V gene: TRBV28
clone size: NA
D gene: NA
J gene: TRBJ2-1
CDR3 DNA: TGTGCCAGCAGGATCCGGACGGGTGAGCAGTTCTTC
CDR3 protein: CASRIRTGEQFF

V gene: TRBV29-1
clone size: NA
D gene: TRBD1
J gene: TRBJ1-4
CDR3 DNA: TGCAGCGTCAGGGACAGGGTTCATGAAAAACTGTTTTTT
CDR3 protein: CSVRDRVHEKLFF

V gene: TRBV6-5
clone size: NA
D gene: NA
J gene: TRBJ2-7
CDR3 DNA: TGTGCCAGCAGTTACAACGAGGGCTACGAGCAGTACTTC
CDR3 protein: CASSYNEGYEQYF

V gene: TRBV13
clone size: NA
D gene: NA
J gene: TRBJ2-1
CDR3 DNA: TGTGCCAGCAGCTTAGAGGGTTATGAGCAGTTCTTC
CDR3 protein: CASSLEGYEQFF

V gene: TRBV29-1
clone size: NA
D gene: NA
J gene: TRBJ2-5
CDR3 DNA: TGCAGCGCCCAGTGGGGTCAAGAGACCCAGTACTTC
CDR3 protein: CSAQWGQETQYF

V gene: TRBV4-1
clone size: NA
D gene: NA
J gene: TRBJ1-1
CDR3 DNA: TGCGCCAGCAGCCAAGACGGAACTGAAGCTTTCTTT
CDR3 protein: CASSQDGTEAFF

V gene: TRBV24-1
clone size: NA
D gene: NA
J gene: TRBJ1-5
CDR3 DNA: TGTGCCACCAGTGAGGTGGGGGCCGGGCAGCCCCAGCATTTT
CDR3 protein: CATSEVGAGQPQHF

V gene: TRBV5-1
clone size: NA
D gene: NA
J gene: TRBJ2-2
CDR3 DNA: TGCGCCAGCAGCCCCAGGATCGGGGAGCTGTTTTTT
CDR3 protein: CASSPRIGELFF

V gene: TRBV5-1
clone size: NA
D gene: NA
J gene: TRBJ2-7
CDR3 DNA: TGCGCCAGCAGCCAGATCGAGGCGTGGGGCGAGCAGTACTTC
CDR3 protein: CASSQIEAWGEQYF